This T cell receptor (beta chain) emerged from a study of CD8+CD57+ T cells in acquired aplastic anemia. V dropped 0 bases and J dropped 3 bases, with 6 bases sitting between them. From germline, CDR1 is SGHRS and CDR2 YFSETQ. This CDR3 has 13 residues. Researchers used genomic DNA as the template to profile TCR beta VDJ and CDR3. TCRdb reanalysed the reads using MiXCR and keeps one entry per CDR3 protein. The sample has about 170,000 distinct CDR3 sequences, 55% to 70% seen once. The chain joins TRBV5-1 to TRBJ1-1; D ambiguous. Sequenced material: sorted CD4+, CD8+, or CD8+CD57+ T cells (not recorded which) from PBMCs. This TCR was sampled from a human donor in good health. The CDR3 DNA reads as TGCGCCAGCAGCTTGGGGGAGCACACTGAAGCTTTCTTT. It yields the protein CASSLGEHTEAFF.